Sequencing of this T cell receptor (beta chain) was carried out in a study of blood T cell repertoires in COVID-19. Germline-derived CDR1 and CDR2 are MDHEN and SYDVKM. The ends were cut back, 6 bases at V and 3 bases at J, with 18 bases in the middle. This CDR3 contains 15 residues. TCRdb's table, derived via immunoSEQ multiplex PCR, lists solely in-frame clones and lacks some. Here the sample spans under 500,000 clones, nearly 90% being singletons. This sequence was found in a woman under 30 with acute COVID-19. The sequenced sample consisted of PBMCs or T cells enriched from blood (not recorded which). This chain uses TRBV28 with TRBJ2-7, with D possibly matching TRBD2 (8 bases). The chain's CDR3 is CASSYGGDSNYEQYF. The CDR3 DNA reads TGTGCCAGCAGCTACGGGGGGGACAGTAACTACGAGCAGTACTTC.